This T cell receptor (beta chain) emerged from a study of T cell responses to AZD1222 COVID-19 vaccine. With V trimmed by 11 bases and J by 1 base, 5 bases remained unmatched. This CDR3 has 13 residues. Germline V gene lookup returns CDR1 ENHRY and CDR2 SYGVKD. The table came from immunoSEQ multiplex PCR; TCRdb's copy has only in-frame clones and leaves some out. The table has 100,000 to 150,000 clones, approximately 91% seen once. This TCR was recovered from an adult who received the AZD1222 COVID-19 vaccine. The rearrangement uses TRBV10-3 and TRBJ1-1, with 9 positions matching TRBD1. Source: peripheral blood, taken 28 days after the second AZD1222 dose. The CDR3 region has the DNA TGTGCCGCGGAGGGACAGGGGAACACTGAAGCTTTCTTT. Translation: CAAEGQGNTEAFF.